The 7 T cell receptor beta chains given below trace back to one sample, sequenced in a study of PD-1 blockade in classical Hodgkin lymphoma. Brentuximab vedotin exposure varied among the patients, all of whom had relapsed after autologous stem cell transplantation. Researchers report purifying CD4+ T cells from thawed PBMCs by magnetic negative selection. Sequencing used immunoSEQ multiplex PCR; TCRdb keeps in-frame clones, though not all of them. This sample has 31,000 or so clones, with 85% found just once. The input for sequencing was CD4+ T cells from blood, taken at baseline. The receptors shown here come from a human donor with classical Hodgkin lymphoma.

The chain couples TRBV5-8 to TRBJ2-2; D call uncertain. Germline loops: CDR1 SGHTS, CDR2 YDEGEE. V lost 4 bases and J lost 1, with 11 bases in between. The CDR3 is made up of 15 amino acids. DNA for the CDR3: TGTGCCAGCAGCCCCTGGTGGGAGAACACCGGGGAGCTGTTTTTT. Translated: CASSPWWENTGELFF.

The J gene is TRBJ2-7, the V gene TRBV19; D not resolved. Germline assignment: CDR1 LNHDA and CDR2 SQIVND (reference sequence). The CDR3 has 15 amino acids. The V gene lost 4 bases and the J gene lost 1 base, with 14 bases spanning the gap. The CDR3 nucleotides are TGTGCCAGTAGTACCCCGAGACAAGCTTCCTACGAGCAGTACTTC. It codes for CASSTPRQASYEQYF.

For the CDR3, the DNA is TGTGCCAGTAAGTGGGGTGCTGGGGCCAACGTCCTGACTTTC. Protein: CASKWGAGANVLTF. This chain connects TRBV27 to TRBJ2-6, with no clear D. The CDR3 is made up of 14 amino acids. V was trimmed by 9 bases and J by 2 bases, leaving 11 bases between them. Germline V gene sequence: CDR1 MNHEY, CDR2 SMNVEV (reference sequence).

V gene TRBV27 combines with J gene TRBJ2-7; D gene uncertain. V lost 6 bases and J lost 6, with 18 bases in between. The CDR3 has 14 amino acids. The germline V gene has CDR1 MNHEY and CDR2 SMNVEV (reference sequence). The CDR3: CASRPGVPQGEQYF. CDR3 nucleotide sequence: TGTGCCAGCAGGCCTGGAGTACCTCAAGGCGAGCAGTACTTC.

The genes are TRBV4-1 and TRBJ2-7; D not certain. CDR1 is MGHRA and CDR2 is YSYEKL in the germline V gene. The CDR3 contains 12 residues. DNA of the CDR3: TGCGCCAGCAGCCAAGTTGGGCTAGTCGGCTCTGTC. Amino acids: CASSQVGLVGSV.

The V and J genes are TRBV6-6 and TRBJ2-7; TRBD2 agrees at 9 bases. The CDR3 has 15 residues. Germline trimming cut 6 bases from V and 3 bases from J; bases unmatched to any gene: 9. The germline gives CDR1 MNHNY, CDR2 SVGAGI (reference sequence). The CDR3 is CASSKSSGSLYEQYF. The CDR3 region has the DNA TGTGCCAGCAGCAAAAGTAGCGGGAGTCTCTACGAGCAGTACTTC.

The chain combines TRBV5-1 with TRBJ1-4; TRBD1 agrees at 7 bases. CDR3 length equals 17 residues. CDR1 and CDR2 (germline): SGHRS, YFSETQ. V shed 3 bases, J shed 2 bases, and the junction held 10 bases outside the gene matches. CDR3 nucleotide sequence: TGCGCCAGCAGCTCGTCGCCAAACAGGGGCACTAATGAAAAACTGTTTTTT. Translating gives CASSSSPNRGTNEKLFF.